The clone carrying this T cell receptor (beta chain) came up a few times. Using immunoSEQ multiplex PCR, the repertoire was profiled, and TCRdb retains in-frame clones only, with some absent. The data show some 700,000 clones, over 75% seen once. This specimen belongs to a study of shared T cell receptors in the human thymus. The CDR3 totals 16 residues. Germline CDR1 SGHDT, CDR2 YYEEEE. Trimming pared 3 bases from V and 8 bases from J, leaving 23 bases between. The sample also formed part of further work on human thymus T cells. That source adds: Donation came from healthy Finnish infants having corrective surgery for congenital heart defects. Thymic material originated from resections removed in the course of corrective heart surgery. Thymic repertoires overlap heavily among unrelated individuals, related research has reported.

This TCR came from a girl less than two years old with a congenital heart defect. The sample comprised thymocytes. The genes are TRBV5-6 and TRBJ1-2; D is ambiguous. Written as DNA, the CDR3 is TGTGCCAGCAGCTCACTTGGTCGGGTTTCGACTGAGGGCTACACCTTC. It encodes CASSSLGRVSTEGYTF.